The rows below give T cell receptor beta chains drawn from one sample of a study of blood T cell repertoires in COVID-19. Produced via immunoSEQ multiplex PCR; TCRdb's table is partial and in-frame only. The sample has approximately 380,000 clones, around 89% seen once. Sequenced sample: PBMCs or T cells enriched from blood (not recorded which). The receptors shown here come from a young woman who had recovered from COVID-19. The CDR3 runs from the conserved cysteine through the conserved F or W. The D gene is left open where the match is weak. Rows give clone size only sometimes, using once, few, many, or a class for an expanded clone.

CDR3aa,CDR3nt,v_gene,j_gene,d_gene,abundance
CASSLVGTGGETQYF,TGTGCCAGCAGCTTGGTTGGGACAGGGGGGGAGACCCAGTACTTC,TRBV5-5,TRBJ2-5,TRBD1,.
CASSFRTGKEAFF,TGTGCCAGCAGCTTCAGGACAGGAAAAGAAGCTTTCTTT,TRBV13,TRBJ1-1,TRBD1,few
CASSWGQSFTDTQYF,TGTGCCAGCAGCTGGGGACAGAGTTTCACAGATACGCAGTATTTT,TRBV7-9,TRBJ2-3,TRBD1,.
CASSLARGDVSYEQYF,TGTGCCAGCAGCTTAGCTCGCGGGGACGTCTCCTACGAGCAGTACTTC,TRBV7-6,TRBJ2-7,.,.
CASSPDRGVGYTF,TGTGCCAGCAGTCCCGACAGGGGTGTGGGCTACACCTTC,TRBV7-9,TRBJ1-2,TRBD1,.
CASSPQGSNYGYTF,TGTGCCAGCAGCCCGCAGGGGAGCAACTATGGCTACACCTTC,TRBV7-9,TRBJ1-2,.,.
CASSLTGRRDEKLFF,TGTGCCAGCAGTTTGACAGGGAGAAGAGATGAAAAACTGTTTTTT,TRBV6-5,TRBJ1-4,TRBD1,.
CSVSPRLNTEAFF,TGCAGCGTTTCCCCCAGGCTGAACACTGAAGCTTTCTTT,TRBV29-1,TRBJ1-1,.,.
CASSPRRTSGGPQETQYF,TGCGCCAGCAGCCCACGCCGGACTAGCGGGGGGCCTCAAGAGACCCAGTACTTC,TRBV5-1,TRBJ2-5,TRBD2,.
CASIRENTGELFF,TGTGCTTCAATTCGGGAGAACACCGGGGAGCTGTTTTTT,TRBV12-5,TRBJ2-2,.,.
CASIFARGVYEQYF,TGTGCCAGTATTTTCGCCAGGGGGGTCTACGAGCAGTACTTC,TRBV19,TRBJ2-7,.,.
CATSSPQGSDTEAFF,TGTGCCACCAGCAGCCCCCAGGGATCGGACACTGAAGCTTTCTTT,TRBV15,TRBJ1-1,.,.
CASTLGVHSYEQYF,TGTGCCAGCACCCTTGGAGTTCACTCCTACGAGCAGTACTTC,TRBV5-5,TRBJ2-7,.,.
CASSFRGSDSPLHF,TGTGCCAGCAGCTTTAGGGGATCAGATTCACCCCTCCACTTT,TRBV5-4,TRBJ1-6,.,.
CASSPGGGARAKNIQYF,TGTGCCAGCAGCCCTGGAGGGGGGGCGAGGGCCAAAAACATTCAGTACTTC,TRBV5-4,TRBJ2-4,.,.
CASSLVIGGGHEQYF,TGTGCCAGCAGCTTAGTAATAGGGGGCGGACACGAGCAGTACTTC,TRBV11-2,TRBJ2-7,TRBD1,.
CASIFSRQGAKGTIYF,TGTGCCAGCATTTTCTCCCGACAGGGGGCCAAGGGCACCATATATTTT,TRBV6-5,TRBJ1-3,TRBD1,.
CASSGGPLNTEAFF,TGTGCCAGCTCGGGGGGACCTTTGAACACTGAAGCTTTCTTT,TRBV18,TRBJ1-1,.,.
CASSFKIPRNTEAFF,TGTGCCAGCAGCTTTAAGATTCCTAGGAACACTGAAGCTTTCTTT,TRBV5-4,TRBJ1-1,.,.
CASSLQGTNTEAFF,TGTGCCAGCAGCTTACAGGGAACGAACACTGAAGCTTTCTTT,TRBV7-9,TRBJ1-1,.,.
CASSARGGFTDTQYF,TGTGCCAGCAGCGCAAGGGGGGGCTTCACAGATACGCAGTATTTT,TRBV7-9,TRBJ2-3,.,.
CSVPAGEKLFF,TGCAGTGTACCAGCAGGGGAAAAACTGTTTTTT,TRBV20-1,TRBJ1-4,.,once
CASSPPGGGSSYNSPLHF,TGTGCCAGCAGTCCCCCCGGCGGGGGAAGCTCCTATAATTCACCCCTCCACTTT,TRBV28,TRBJ1-6,.,.
CASSNQTFMNTEAFF,TGTGCCAGCAGCAATCAGACTTTCATGAACACTGAAGCTTTCTTT,TRBV5-4,TRBJ1-1,.,.
CASSYGGGIGGYEQYF,TGTGCCAGCAGTTACGGCGGGGGTATAGGGGGGTACGAGCAGTACTTC,TRBV6-5,TRBJ2-7,.,.
CASSVLQGATGELFF,TGTGCCAGCAGTGTATTACAGGGGGCGACCGGGGAGCTGTTTTTT,TRBV28,TRBJ2-2,TRBD1,once
CASAARGTQYF,TGTGCCAGCGCCGCCCGGGGGACCCAGTACTTC,TRBV6-5,TRBJ2-5,.,.
CASSPETGLNIQYF,TGTGCCAGCAGCCCAGAGACAGGGTTAAACATTCAGTACTTC,TRBV7-9,TRBJ2-4,TRBD1,.
CASSIGGTSEAFF,TGTGCCAGTAGTATAGGGGGGACATCTGAAGCTTTCTTT,TRBV19,TRBJ1-1,.,.
CSASSGGPGNEQFF,TGCAGTGCTAGTAGCGGGGGGCCGGGGAATGAGCAGTTCTTC,TRBV20-1,TRBJ2-1,TRBD2,.
CASSFPGLVFPGELFF,TGTGCCAGCAGCTTTCCGGGACTAGTTTTTCCCGGGGAGCTGTTTTTT,TRBV7-2,TRBJ2-2,TRBD2,.
CASSQEPWTSGATYEQYF,TGTGCCAGCAGCCAAGAACCCTGGACTAGCGGGGCCACCTACGAGCAGTACTTC,TRBV4-2,TRBJ2-7,TRBD2,.
CASGTPGTGELFF,TGTGCCAGCGGTACCCCGGGCACCGGGGAGCTGTTTTTT,TRBV27,TRBJ2-2,.,.
CASSPSGTGELFF,TGTGCCAGCAGCCCCTCCGGCACCGGGGAGCTGTTTTTT,TRBV3-1/TRBV3-2,TRBJ2-2,.,once
CASATGTGDEKLFF,TGCGCCAGCGCAACCGGGACAGGGGACGAAAAACTGTTTTTT,TRBV5-1,TRBJ1-4,TRBD1,.
CATSDTTGGETQYF,TGTGCCACCAGTGACACGACAGGTGGAGAGACCCAGTACTTC,TRBV24-1,TRBJ2-5,.,.
CASSLSHIPGGQTEAFF,TGTGCCAGCAGTTTATCTCATATTCCGGGCGGGCAGACTGAAGCTTTCTTT,TRBV27,TRBJ1-1,.,.